This TCR beta chain was identified in a study of T cell responses to AZD1222 COVID-19 vaccine. Concerning this clone itself: Its specificity is not known.

TCRdb keeps only in-frame clones here, not all; method: immunoSEQ multiplex PCR. The data show roughly 84,000 clones, over 75% seen once. General observations from the study: Targeting of unmutated variant regions was reportedly seen in nearly half of spike-specific TCRs. Just a handful of people given AZD1222 tested seropositive at baseline. Repertoires were sampled only after the peak T cell response. It should be noted that donors were predominantly white British and more often female, and clonal diversity was possibly underestimated.

The V gene's germline CDR1 is KGHDR and CDR2 SFDVKD. Trimming stripped 7 bases from V and 6 bases from J, with 8 bases between. The CDR3 totals 12 residues. The rearrangement uses TRBV24-1 and TRBJ2-2, with D possibly TRBD1 on 5 matching bases. This TCR derives from an adult who received the AZD1222 COVID-19 vaccine. The source was peripheral blood, collected 28 days after the second AZD1222 dose. As DNA, the CDR3 is TGTGCCACCAGCAGGGCGGCCGGGGAGCTGTTTTTT. Its protein is CATSRAAGELFF.